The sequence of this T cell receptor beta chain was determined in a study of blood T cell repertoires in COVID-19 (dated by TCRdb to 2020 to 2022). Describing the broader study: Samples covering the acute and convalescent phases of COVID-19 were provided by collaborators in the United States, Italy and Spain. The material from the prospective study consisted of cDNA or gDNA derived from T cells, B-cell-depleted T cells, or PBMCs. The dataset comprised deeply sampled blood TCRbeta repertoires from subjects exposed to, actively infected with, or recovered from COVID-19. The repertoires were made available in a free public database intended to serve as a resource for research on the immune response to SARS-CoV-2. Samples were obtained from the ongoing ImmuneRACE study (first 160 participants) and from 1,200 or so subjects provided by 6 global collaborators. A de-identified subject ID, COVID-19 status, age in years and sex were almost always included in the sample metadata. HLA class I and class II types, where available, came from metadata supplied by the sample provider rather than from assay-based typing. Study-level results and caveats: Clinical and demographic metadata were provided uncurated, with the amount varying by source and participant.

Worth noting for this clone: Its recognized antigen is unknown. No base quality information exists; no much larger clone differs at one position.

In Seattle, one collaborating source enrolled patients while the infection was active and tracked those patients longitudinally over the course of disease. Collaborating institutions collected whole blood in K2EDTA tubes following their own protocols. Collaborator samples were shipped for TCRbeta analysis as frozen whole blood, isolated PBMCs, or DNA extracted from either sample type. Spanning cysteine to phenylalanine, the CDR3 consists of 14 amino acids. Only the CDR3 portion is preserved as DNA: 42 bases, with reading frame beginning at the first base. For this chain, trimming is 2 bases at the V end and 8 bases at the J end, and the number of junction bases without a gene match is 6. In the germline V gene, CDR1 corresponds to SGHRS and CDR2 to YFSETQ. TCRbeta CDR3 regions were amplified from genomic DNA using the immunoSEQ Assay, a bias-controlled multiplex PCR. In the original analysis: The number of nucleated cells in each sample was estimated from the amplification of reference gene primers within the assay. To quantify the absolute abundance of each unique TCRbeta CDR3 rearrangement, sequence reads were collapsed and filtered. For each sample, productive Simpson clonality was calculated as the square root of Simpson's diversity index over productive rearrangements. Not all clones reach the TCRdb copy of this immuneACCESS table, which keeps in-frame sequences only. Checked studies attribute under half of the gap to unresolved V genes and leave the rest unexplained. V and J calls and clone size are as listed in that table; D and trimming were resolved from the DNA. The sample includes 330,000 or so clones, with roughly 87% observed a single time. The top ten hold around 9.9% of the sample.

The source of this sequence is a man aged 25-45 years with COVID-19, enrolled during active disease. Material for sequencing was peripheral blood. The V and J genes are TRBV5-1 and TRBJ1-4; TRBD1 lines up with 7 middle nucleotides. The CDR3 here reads CASSLSTGPEKLFF. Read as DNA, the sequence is TGCGCCAGCAGCTTATCGACAGGGCCCGAAAAACTGTTTTTT.